This TCR beta chain was identified in a study of blood T cell repertoires in COVID-19. Looking at the study overall: The analysed material was cDNA or gDNA that came from T cells, B-cell-depleted T cells, or PBMCs.

Followed over time, Seattle patients had been enrolled while infection was active. Measured with immunoSEQ multiplex PCR; TCRdb has only the in-frame clones, and not every one. The table records 300,000 to 350,000 clones, around 86% of them present only once. Germline loops: CDR1 KGHSH, CDR2 LQKENI. The CDR3 loop spans 15 amino acids. The germline V and J ends were trimmed by 2 bases and 4 bases, with 14 bases remaining between them. This TCR was sampled from a woman in her fifties or sixties with COVID-19, enrolled during active disease. This sequence joins TRBV18 and TRBJ1-1, with TRBD1 as a possible D gene (5 bases). The sequenced material came from peripheral blood. CDR3 region: CASSPSAGGSTEAFF. In nucleotides, the CDR3 is TGTGCCAGCTCACCATCGGCCGGGGGGAGCACTGAAGCTTTCTTT.